Following are 30 T cell receptor beta chains from one sample sequenced in a study of cytomegalovirus exposure and HLA in healthy donors. 13 Jbeta primers and 60 Vbeta primers were used for the PCR. TCRdb's table, derived via immunoSEQ multiplex PCR, lists solely in-frame clones and lacks some. The sample lists some 120,000 clones; roughly a tenth were seen once. The sample taken for sequencing was PBMCs. All receptors come from a woman aged 18-35 years in good health and CMV-seropositive.

This clone was seen more than once but under ten times. The sample contains more than one DNA sequence encoding this CDR3. The chain couples TRBV7-9 to TRBJ2-2; 13 nucleotides align to TRBD2. Germline V gene lookup returns CDR1 SEHNR and CDR2 FQNEAQ (reference sequence). V lost 4 bases to trimming and J lost 5 bases; unmatched junction nucleotides: 1. The CDR3 contains 15 residues. The DNA of the CDR3 is TGTGCCAGCAGCTCGACTAGCGGGAGGACCGGGGAGCTGTTTTTT. Its translation is CASSSTSGRTGELFF.

This clone was recorded a few times. This chain uses TRBV9 with TRBJ2-2, with 8 bases that match TRBD2. This CDR3 has 14 residues. Germline CDR1 and CDR2: SGDLS and YYNGEE. The V gene end was trimmed by 4 bases and the J gene end by 4 bases; junction bases not matched to a gene: 3. The CDR3 DNA is TGTGCCAGCAGCCCGGGGGGGATCACCGGGGAGCTGTTTTTT. Translation gives CASSPGGITGELFF.

The rearrangement uses TRBV30 and TRBJ1-5; D unclear. Trimming cost V 1 base and J 9 bases, with 13 bases left between them. Per the germline V gene, CDR1 is GTSNPN and CDR2 is SVGIG (reference sequence). The CDR3 is 13 amino acids. In nucleotides, the CDR3 is TGTGCCTGGAGTGCAGCCCTCAGGTCGCCCCAGCATTTT. As protein: CAWSAALRSPQHF.

This clone was seen a few times. The chain carries TRBV20-1 and TRBJ2-1; no reliable D call. Between the trimmed V and J ends, which lost 0 bases and 10 bases, there was a span of 7 bases. Per germline, CDR1 DFQATT and CDR2 SNEGSKA (reference sequence). The CDR3 is 11 amino acids. The CDR3 DNA sequence: TGCAGTGCTAGAGATTCGGAGGAGCAGTTCTTC. Protein sequence: CSARDSEEQFF.

A few counts support this clone. This sequence joins TRBV10-3 and TRBJ2-1, with D maybe TRBD2 (6 bases). The CDR3 runs to 13 residues. CDR1 is ENHRY and CDR2 is SYGVKD in the germline V gene. V was clipped by 5 bases and J by 6 bases, with 11 bases between them. This CDR3 is CAISSGSRNEQFF. CDR3 bases: TGTGCCATCAGTTCCGGGAGCCGCAATGAGCAGTTCTTC.

This clone has a handful of counts. This chain uses TRBV5-6 with TRBJ1-1, with D possibly TRBD1 on 5 matching bases. Germline CDR1 SGHDT, CDR2 YYEEEE. CDR3 length: 14 residues. Trimming stripped 6 bases from V and 1 base from J, with 13 bases between. This CDR3 reads CASIPLTGNTEAFF. In nucleotides, the CDR3 is TGTGCCAGCATCCCACTAACAGGGAACACTGAAGCTTTCTTT.

This clone was seen a few times. The chain joins TRBV10-3 to TRBJ1-1; D gene unclear. V was shortened by 2 bases and J by 10 bases, with 14 bases between the two germline ends. CDR1 and CDR2 (germline): ENHRY, SYGVKD. The CDR3 loop spans 13 amino acids. CDR3 in amino acids: CAISETFSSGAFF. The CDR3 DNA reads as TGTGCCATCAGTGAGACCTTTTCTAGTGGAGCTTTCTTT.

With regard to this clone: Other nucleotide sequences in the sample specify the same CDR3. J is TRBJ1-5 and V is TRBV15, with D unclear. The length of the CDR3 is 15 residues. From germline, CDR1 is LNHNV and CDR2 YYDKDF (reference sequence). With 5 bases removed from V and 1 base from J, the gap between germline ends came to 12 bases. CDR3 sequence: CATSSWGGSNQPQHF. Written as DNA, the CDR3 is TGTGCCACCAGCTCGTGGGGAGGAAGCAATCAGCCCCAGCATTTT.

This rearrangement joins TRBV15 to TRBJ2-1, with 12 bases identical to TRBD2. CDR3 length: 17 amino acids. V lost 5 bases to trimming and J lost 5 bases; unmatched junction nucleotides: 10. Germline lookup yields CDR1 LNHNV and CDR2 YYDKDF (reference sequence). The CDR3 sequence: CATSGGLAGFTDNEQFF. The DNA for the CDR3 is TGTGCCACCAGCGGGGGACTAGCGGGTTTCACGGACAATGAGCAGTTCTTC.

This chain joins TRBV27 and TRBJ2-5; 8 bases are shared with TRBD1. The CDR3 consists of 15 residues. Germline V gene sequence: CDR1 MNHEY, CDR2 SMNVEV (reference sequence). V dropped 2 bases and J dropped 4; count of bases not matched to a gene: 6. CDR3 sequence (DNA): TGTGCCAGCAGTTTAGGCGGACAGGGCGGAGAGACCCAGTACTTC. It yields the protein CASSLGGQGGETQYF.

This sequence joins TRBV18 and TRBJ2-7, with 9 bases fitting TRBD2. V dropped 6 bases and J dropped 4; count of bases not matched to a gene: 10. Per the germline V gene, CDR1 is KGHSH and CDR2 is LQKENI. The CDR3 totals 15 residues. In DNA form, the CDR3 reads TGTGCCAGCTCTCGCCCGACTAGCGGCCAATACGAGCAGTACTTC. Encoded protein: CASSRPTSGQYEQYF.

The V gene is TRBV2, the J gene TRBJ1-1; 7 bases match TRBD1. CDR1 SNHLY and CDR2 FYNNEI come from the germline V gene. Trimming took 8 bases from V and 2 from J; bases not matched to a gene: 8. The CDR3 runs to 14 residues. CDR3 DNA: TGTGCCAGCTGGAGGGACAGCCAAAACACTGAAGCTTTCTTT. This sequence encodes CASWRDSQNTEAFF.

There are a few counts of this clone. The chain links TRBV6-4 to TRBJ2-5; possible D gene TRBD1, 6 bases. Germline CDR1 MRHNA, CDR2 SNTAGT. This CDR3 is built from 16 residues. Trimming left V 7 bases short and J 4 bases short, with 22 bases between. The CDR3 DNA is TGTGCCAGCACCGGCTCCTGGGGGCTACTGGGAGAGACCCAGTACTTC. It codes for CASTGSWGLLGETQYF.

This clone was counted between two and nine times. DNA for the CDR3: TGTGCCACCAGCAGAGAAGCGGGAGGCTGGAATGAGCAGTTCTTC. Residues: CATSREAGGWNEQFF. The chain joins TRBV15 to TRBJ2-1, with 9 bases aligning to TRBD2. This CDR3 has 15 amino acids. Germline trimming cut 0 bases from V and 7 bases from J; bases unmatched to any gene: 4. In germline, CDR1 is LNHNV, CDR2 YYDKDF (reference sequence). Combining the CDR3 with reference TRBV15 and TRBJ2-1 gives the whole variable domain DAMVIQNPRYQVTQFGKPVTLSCSQTLNHNVMYWYQQKSSQAPKLLFHYYDKDFNNEADTPDNFQSRRPNTSFCFLDIRSPGLGDTAMYLCATSREAGGWNEQFFGPGTRLTVL.

This chain links TRBV15 with TRBJ2-6; TRBD1 matches at 8 bases. CDR1 LNHNV and CDR2 YYDKDF come from the germline V gene (reference sequence). V was pared by 4 bases and J by 2 bases, with 1 base of the junction left unmatched. The CDR3 length is 15 residues. For the CDR3, the DNA is TGTGCCACCAGCACACAGGGGGCTGGGGCCAACGTCCTGACTTTC. Encoded protein: CATSTQGAGANVLTF.

This clone has a handful of counts. This rearrangement joins TRBV5-1 to TRBJ1-2; 7 bases are shared with TRBD1. Trimming took 2 bases from V and 8 from J; bases not matched to a gene: 9. The CDR3 consists of 14 residues. CDR1 and CDR2 from the germline V gene are SGHRS and YFSETQ. For the CDR3, the DNA is TGCGCCAGCAGCTTACAGGGGAACGCGGAGGGCTACACCTTC. It is translated as CASSLQGNAEGYTF.

The chain couples TRBV28 to TRBJ2-2, with D perhaps TRBD1 (5 bases). Germline CDR1 is MDHEN and CDR2 is SYDVKM. The V end was cut by 2 bases, the J end by 10 bases, with 11 bases between. CDR3 size: 13 residues. The CDR3, as DNA: TGTGCCAGCAGTTTAGCAGGGAAAGAGGAGCTGTTTTTT. Translating gives CASSLAGKEELFF.

The chain links TRBV6-1 to TRBJ1-1; possibly TRBD1 for D (5 bases). Germline values: CDR1 MNHNS, CDR2 SASEGT. The CDR3 is 12 residues long. The V gene lost 6 bases and the J gene lost 4 bases, with 9 bases spanning the gap. CDR3 sequence reads: CASSLGVTEAFF. The CDR3 DNA follows: TGTGCCAGCAGCCTAGGGGTCACTGAAGCTTTCTTT.

The J gene is TRBJ1-3, the V gene TRBV28; D is undetermined. Per germline, CDR1 MDHEN and CDR2 SYDVKM. Trimming left V 5 bases short and J 4 bases short, with 18 bases between. This CDR3 region has 16 residues. The CDR3 nucleotides are TGTGCCAGCAGTCCCTTCCCCCGGGCGGGGGGAAACACCATATATTTT. Translation gives CASSPFPRAGGNTIYF.

This clone was observed a few times. The chain recombines TRBV7-2 with TRBJ2-3; unclear D gene. The CDR3 spans 13 residues. CDR1 SGHTA and CDR2 FQGNSA come from the germline V gene. Trimming shortened V by 1 base and J by 5 bases, and 7 bases separated the two germline ends. The CDR3 nucleotides read TGTGCCAGCAGCTTAGTAGGAGTAGATACGCAGTATTTT. This codes for CASSLVGVDTQYF.

There are a few counts of this clone. The chain joins TRBV5-5 to TRBJ1-5; 9 bases match TRBD1. Looked up from germline, CDR1 is SGHKS and CDR2 is YYEKEE (reference sequence). The junction had 9 bases not matched to a gene; V was cut back by 2 bases and J by 9 bases. CDR3 length equals 15 residues. CDR3 sequence (DNA): TGTGCCAGCAGCTTACAGGGACAGGGTAAGGGGCCCCAGCATTTT. It specifies CASSLQGQGKGPQHF.

There are a few counts of this clone. The chain combines TRBV28 with TRBJ2-3; D perhaps matches TRBD2 (5 bases). Germline V gene lookup returns CDR1 MDHEN and CDR2 SYDVKM. The CDR3 consists of 14 residues. Trimming took off 2 bases at V and 9 bases at J, with 15 bases between the two ends. The CDR3 is CASSLPLPPGTQYF. As DNA, the CDR3 is TGTGCCAGCAGTTTACCCCTCCCCCCGGGGACGCAGTATTTT.

The chain has TRBV5-1 and TRBJ2-7; maybe TRBD1 (5 bases). The germline gives CDR1 SGHRS, CDR2 YFSETQ. Between the trimmed V and J ends, which lost 0 bases and 5 bases, there was a span of 15 bases. This CDR3 has 15 amino acids. The CDR3 DNA follows: TGCGCCAGCAGCTTGGAGGGCGTCAGGGATGACGAGCAGTACTTC. Translated, it gives CASSLEGVRDDEQYF.

This clone appeared a few times. This chain connects TRBV19 to TRBJ1-4; 9 nucleotides match TRBD1. Per the germline V gene, CDR1 is LNHDA and CDR2 is SQIVND (reference sequence). The trim removed 2 bases at V and 5 bases at J, leaving 6 bases unmatched. The CDR3 is 16 residues long. Here the CDR3 DNA reads TGTGCCAGTAGTATAAATTCCGGGACAGGGAATGAAAAACTGTTTTTT. Its protein is CASSINSGTGNEKLFF.

This clone was seen a handful of times. The chain carries TRBV30 and TRBJ1-5; D is uncertain. CDR3 length equals 14 residues. Trimming took 3 bases from V and 0 from J, leaving 9 bases between them. Germline V CDR1 and CDR2: GTSNPN, SVGIG (reference sequence). CDR3 region: CAWSPVFSNQPQHF. The CDR3 DNA reads as TGTGCCTGGAGCCCCGTCTTTAGCAATCAGCCCCAGCATTTT. Complete variable domain (other parts from reference TRBV30 and TRBJ1-5): SQTIHQWPATLVQPVGSPLSLECTVEGTSNPNLYWYRQAAGRGLQLLFYSVGIGQISSEVPQNLSASRPQDRQFILSSKKLLLSDSGFYLCAWSPVFSNQPQHFGDGTRLSIL.

This clone was seen a few times. The gene calls are TRBV6-5 and TRBJ1-1; 7 bases line up with TRBD1. The CDR3 covers 15 residues. CDR1 and CDR2 (germline): MNHEY, SVGAGI. J lost 1 base, V lost 4 bases, and 6 bases had no gene match. CDR3 sequence: CASSSVKGANTEAFF. The CDR3 nucleotides are TGTGCCAGCAGTTCCGTCAAGGGGGCGAACACTGAAGCTTTCTTT.

The chain is built from TRBV5-4 and TRBJ1-6, with unresolved D. The germline V gene has CDR1 SGHNT and CDR2 YYREEE (reference sequence). Trimming took 7 bases from V and 10 from J, leaving 18 bases between them. The CDR3 covers 14 residues. CDR3 region: CASPEGLPGSPLHF. CDR3 nucleotide sequence: TGTGCCAGCCCCGAGGGCCTTCCGGGCTCACCCCTCCACTTT.

The chain combines TRBV25-1 with TRBJ1-4; D may be TRBD1 (5 bases). Germline CDR1 reads MGHDK; CDR2 reads SYGVNS. V was trimmed by 6 bases and J by 8 bases, leaving 19 bases between them. The CDR3 runs to 15 residues. The CDR3 reads CASSAADSRTEKLFF. The CDR3 DNA sequence: TGTGCCAGCAGCGCCGCAGACAGCAGAACCGAAAAACTGTTTTTT.

Only a few counts were recorded for this clone. The J gene is TRBJ1-1, the V gene TRBV7-9; D perhaps matches TRBD1 (5 bases). Germline V gene lookup returns CDR1 SEHNR and CDR2 FQNEAQ (reference sequence). The CDR3 has 14 amino acids. Trimming stripped 1 base from V and 5 bases from J, with 11 bases between. CDR3 in DNA: TGTGCCAGCAGCTTAGTAGGGGAAACTACTGAAGCTTTCTTT. It translates to CASSLVGETTEAFF.

In its sample, this clone was seen a few times. The chain recombines TRBV6-5 with TRBJ2-7, with 13 nucleotides matching TRBD2. Germline loops: CDR1 MNHEY, CDR2 SVGAGI. CDR3 length: 15 residues. V dropped 6 bases and J dropped 4; count of bases not matched to a gene: 6. The CDR3 spells CASSPGLAGAYEQYF. The CDR3, as DNA: TGTGCCAGCAGCCCCGGACTAGCGGGAGCTTACGAGCAGTACTTC.